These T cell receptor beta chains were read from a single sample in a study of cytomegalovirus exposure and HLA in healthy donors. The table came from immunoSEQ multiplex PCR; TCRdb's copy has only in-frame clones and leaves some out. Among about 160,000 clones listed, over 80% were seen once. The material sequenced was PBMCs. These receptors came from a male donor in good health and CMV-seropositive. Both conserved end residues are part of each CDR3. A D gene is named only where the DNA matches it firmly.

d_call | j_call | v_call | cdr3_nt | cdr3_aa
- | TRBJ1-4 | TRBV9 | TGTGCCAGCCGGAGGACAGATAATGAAAAACTGTTTTTT | CASRRTDNEKLFF
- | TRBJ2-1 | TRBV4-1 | TGCGCCAGCAGCCAAGAGTCGGAGCAGTTCTTC | CASSQESEQFF
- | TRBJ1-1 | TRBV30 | TGTGCCTGGAGGACAGGTCGGGACACTGAAGCTTTCTTT | CAWRTGRDTEAFF
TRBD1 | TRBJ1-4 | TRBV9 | TGTGCCAGCAGCGTGGGGGGACAGGGGGGGGAAAAACTGTTTTTT | CASSVGGQGGEKLFF
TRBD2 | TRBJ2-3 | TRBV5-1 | TGCGCCAGCAGCTCCCCAGGAAGGACTAGCGGGAGAGCAGATACGCAGTATTTT | CASSSPGRTSGRADTQYF
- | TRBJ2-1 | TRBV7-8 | TGTGCCAGCAGCTTAGACTTTGGGCGGGACAATGAGCAGTTCTTC | CASSLDFGRDNEQFF
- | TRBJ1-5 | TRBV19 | TGTGCCAGTAGTATCCCCAGGGAACCAAATCAGCCCCAGCATTTT | CASSIPREPNQPQHF
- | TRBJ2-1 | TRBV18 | TGTGCCAGCTCACCCAGCGGAAGCGCCAATGAGCAGTTCTTC | CASSPSGSANEQFF
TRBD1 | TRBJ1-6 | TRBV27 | TGTGCCAGCAGTTCAAAAGGACAGGGATATAATTCACCCCTCCACTTT | CASSSKGQGYNSPLHF
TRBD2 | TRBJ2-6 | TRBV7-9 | TGTGCCAGCAGCTTAGCGGATCTAGCGGCTAGCTCTGGGGCCAACGTCCTGACTTTC | CASSLADLAASSGANVLTF
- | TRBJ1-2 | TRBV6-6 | TGTGCCAGCAGGCCAGACAGGAACTATGGCTACACCTTC | CASRPDRNYGYTF
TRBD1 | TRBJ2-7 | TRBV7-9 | TGTTCCAGCAGCTTATCAACAGGGGACGCACGAGTCTACGAGCAGTACTTC | CSSSLSTGDARVYEQYF
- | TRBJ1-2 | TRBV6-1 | TGCGCCAGCACCGGACACGAAATTAACTATGGCTACACCTTC | CASTGHEINYGYTF
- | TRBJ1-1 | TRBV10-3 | TGTGCCATCAGTGCGCGGGCAAGGGAGGCGATGAACACTGAAGCTTTCTTT | CAISARAREAMNTEAFF
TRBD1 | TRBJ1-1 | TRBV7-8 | TGTGCCAGCAGCTTAATGGGACAGGCGGGCACTGAAGCTTTCTTT | CASSLMGQAGTEAFF